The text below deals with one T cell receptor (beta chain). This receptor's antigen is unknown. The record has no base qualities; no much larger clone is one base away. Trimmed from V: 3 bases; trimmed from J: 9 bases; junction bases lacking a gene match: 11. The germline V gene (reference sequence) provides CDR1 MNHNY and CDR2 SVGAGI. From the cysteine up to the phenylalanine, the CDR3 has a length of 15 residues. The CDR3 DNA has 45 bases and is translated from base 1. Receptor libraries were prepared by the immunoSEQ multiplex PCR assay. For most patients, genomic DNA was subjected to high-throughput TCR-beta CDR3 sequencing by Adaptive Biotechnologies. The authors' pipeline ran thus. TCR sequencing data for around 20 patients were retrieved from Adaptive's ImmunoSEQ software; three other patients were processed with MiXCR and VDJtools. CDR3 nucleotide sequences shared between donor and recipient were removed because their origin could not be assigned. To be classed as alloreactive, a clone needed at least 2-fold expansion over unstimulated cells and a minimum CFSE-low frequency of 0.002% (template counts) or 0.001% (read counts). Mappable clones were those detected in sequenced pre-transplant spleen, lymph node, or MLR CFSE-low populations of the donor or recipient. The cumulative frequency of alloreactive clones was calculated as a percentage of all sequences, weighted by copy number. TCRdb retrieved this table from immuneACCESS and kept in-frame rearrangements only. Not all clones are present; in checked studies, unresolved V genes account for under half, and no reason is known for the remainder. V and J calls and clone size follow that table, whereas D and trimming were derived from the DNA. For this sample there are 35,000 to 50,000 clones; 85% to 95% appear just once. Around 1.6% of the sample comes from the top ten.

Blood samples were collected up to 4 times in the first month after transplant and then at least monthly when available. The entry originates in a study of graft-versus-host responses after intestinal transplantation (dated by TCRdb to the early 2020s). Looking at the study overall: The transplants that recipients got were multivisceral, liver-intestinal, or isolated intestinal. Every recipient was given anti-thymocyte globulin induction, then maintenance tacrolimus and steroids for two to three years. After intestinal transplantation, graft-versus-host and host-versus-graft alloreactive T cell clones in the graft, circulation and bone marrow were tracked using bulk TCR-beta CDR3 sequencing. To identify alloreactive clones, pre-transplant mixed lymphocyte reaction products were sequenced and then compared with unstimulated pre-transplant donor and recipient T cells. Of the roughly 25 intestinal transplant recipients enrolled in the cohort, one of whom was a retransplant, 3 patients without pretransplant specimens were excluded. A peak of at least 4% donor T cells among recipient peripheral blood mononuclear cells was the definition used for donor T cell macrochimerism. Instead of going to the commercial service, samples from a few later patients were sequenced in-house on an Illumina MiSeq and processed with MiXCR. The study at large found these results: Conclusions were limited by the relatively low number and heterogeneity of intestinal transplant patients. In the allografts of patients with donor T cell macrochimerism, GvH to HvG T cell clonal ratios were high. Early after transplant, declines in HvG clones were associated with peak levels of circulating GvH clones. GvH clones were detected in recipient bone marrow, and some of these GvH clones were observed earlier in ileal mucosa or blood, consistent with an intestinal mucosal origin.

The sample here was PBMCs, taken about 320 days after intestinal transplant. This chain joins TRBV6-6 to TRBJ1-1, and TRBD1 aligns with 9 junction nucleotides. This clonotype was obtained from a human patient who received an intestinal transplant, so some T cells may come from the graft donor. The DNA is TGTGCCAGCAGTTATCCGGACAGGGGAATTCTTCAAGCTTTCTTT. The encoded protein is CASSYPDRGILQAFF.